This T cell receptor (beta chain) was documented in a study of OX40 agonist ivuxolimab in advanced cancers. Whole-study findings and limits: CD8+ T cells (on average) carried more expanded clones than CD4+ T cells.

Note on this clone: Its antigen is not identified.

Sequencing used immunoSEQ multiplex PCR; TCRdb keeps in-frame clones, though not all of them. The sample lists under 40,000 clones; roughly 87% were seen once. Germline CDR1 MNHEY, CDR2 SMNVEV (reference sequence). With 2 bases clipped from V and 0 bases from J, the junction kept 9 bases outside the gene matches. The CDR3 consists of 17 residues. The sample consisted of CD4+ or CD8+ T cells sorted from blood, taken in a trial of the OX40 agonist ivuxolimab. The chain links TRBV27 to TRBJ1-1; the match to TRBD1 covers 7 bases. This receptor was taken from an adult with an advanced solid tumor such as melanoma, head and neck, liver or kidney cancer. Here the CDR3 reads CASSLAGDSFMNTEAFF. CDR3 bases: TGTGCCAGCAGTTTAGCGGGGGACAGCTTTATGAACACTGAAGCTTTCTTT.